The T cell receptor (beta chain) described here comes from a study of OX40 agonist ivuxolimab in advanced cancers. Overall study: Partial responses occurred in three patients (one hepatocellular carcinoma, two cutaneous melanoma).

TCRdb's table, derived via immunoSEQ multiplex PCR, lists solely in-frame clones and lacks some. Of over 60,000 clones listed, 75% to 85% are singletons. Germline trimming cut 3 bases from V and 0 bases from J; bases unmatched to any gene: 8. The CDR3 runs 17 residues. From germline, CDR1 is LGHNA and CDR2 YNFKEQ. The rearrangement links TRBV4-2 to TRBJ2-4; 7 nucleotides align to TRBD2. The clonotype comes from an adult with an advanced solid tumor such as melanoma, head and neck, liver or kidney cancer. Sequencing used CD4+ or CD8+ T cells sorted from blood, obtained in a trial of the OX40 agonist ivuxolimab. DNA of the CDR3: TGTGCCAGCAGCCAGGATCTAGCGGATATAGCCAAAAACATTCAGTACTTC. Residues: CASSQDLADIAKNIQYF.